The present T cell receptor beta chain was sequenced within a study of blood T cell repertoires in COVID-19. Study information: COVID-19 samples collected from the United States, Italy and Spain covered acute and convalescent phases.

TCRdb's table, derived via immunoSEQ multiplex PCR, lists solely in-frame clones and lacks some. The table shows roughly 300,000 clones, with approximately 93% occurring only once. Seattle cases were enrolled at active infection and followed longitudinally. The CDR3 runs 15 residues. The germline V gene has CDR1 MNHEY and CDR2 SVGAGI. V was cut by 6 bases and J by 0 bases, with 12 bases left in between. The TCR was taken from a woman aged 25-40 years with COVID-19, enrolled during active disease. Source material: peripheral blood. The V gene is TRBV6-5, the J gene TRBJ1-5; D is possibly TRBD1 (6 bases). The CDR3 is CASRSDSYSNQPQHF. In DNA, the CDR3 is TGTGCCAGCAGATCGGACAGTTATAGCAATCAGCCCCAGCATTTT.